The sequence of this TCR beta chain was determined in a study of T cell changes during pregnancy in multiple sclerosis. This clone has more than one count but fewer than ten. Assay used: immunoSEQ multiplex PCR; TCRdb lists only in-frame clones, some missing. The sample records 40,000 to 45,000 clones, roughly 89% being singletons. Per the germline V gene, CDR1 is SGHVS and CDR2 is FNYEAQ. The V and J ends lost 5 bases and 7 bases, in that order; junction bases with no gene match: 9. The CDR3 loop spans 15 amino acids. Sequences were derived from CD4+ T cells from peripheral blood mononuclear cells, sampled in the first trimester of pregnancy. The receptor was isolated from a female donor with multiple sclerosis, enrolled in a pregnancy study. J is TRBJ1-5 and V is TRBV7-6; 9 bases are a match to TRBD1. The CDR3 nucleotides read TGTGCCAGCAGCCCCACAGGGGGCGCGAAGCAGCCCCAGCATTTT. It translates to CASSPTGGAKQPQHF. Filled out from reference TRBV7-6 and TRBJ1-5, the complete variable domain reads GAGVSQSPRYKVTKRGQDVALRCDPISGHVSLYWYRQALGQGPEFLTYFNYEAQQDKSGLPNDRFSAERPEGSISTLTIQRTEQRDSAMYRCASSPTGGAKQPQHFGDGTRLSIL.